This T cell receptor beta chain is from a study of blood T cell repertoires in COVID-19. At the level of the study: COVID-19 samples, acute and convalescent, were from the United States, Italy and Spain. T cells, B-cell-depleted T cells, or PBMCs supplied cDNA or gDNA.

As originally analysed: For nucleated cells, counts were estimated from reference gene primer amplification. TCRdb keeps only in-frame clones here, not all; method: immunoSEQ multiplex PCR. V, J and clone size are those of that table, while D and trimming were read from the DNA. The sample yields around 140,000 clones, around 88% seen once. From germline, CDR1 is MNHEY and CDR2 SMNVEV (reference sequence). This CDR3 contains 17 residues. Unmatched junction bases numbered 12, after V lost 5 bases and J lost 2 bases. Sequenced material: peripheral blood. The TCR was taken from a woman aged 60 to 75 with acute or convalescent COVID-19. The J gene is TRBJ2-3, the V gene TRBV27; 8 nucleotides agree with TRBD2. The CDR3 sequence: CASSRRILAGPTDTQYF. DNA of the CDR3: TGTGCCAGCAGTCGGAGGATCCTAGCGGGCCCCACAGATACGCAGTATTTT.